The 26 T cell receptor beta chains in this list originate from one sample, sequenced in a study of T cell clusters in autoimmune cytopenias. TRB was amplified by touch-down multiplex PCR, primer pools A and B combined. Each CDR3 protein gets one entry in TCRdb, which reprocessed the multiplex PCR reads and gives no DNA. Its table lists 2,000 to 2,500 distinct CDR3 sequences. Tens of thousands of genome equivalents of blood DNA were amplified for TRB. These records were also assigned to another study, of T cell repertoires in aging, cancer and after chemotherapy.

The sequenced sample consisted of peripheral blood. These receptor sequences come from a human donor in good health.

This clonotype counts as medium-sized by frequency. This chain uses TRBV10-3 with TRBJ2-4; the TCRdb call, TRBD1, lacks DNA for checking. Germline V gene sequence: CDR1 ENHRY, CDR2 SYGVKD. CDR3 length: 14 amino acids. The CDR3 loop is CAISGEQELSIQYF.

The CDR3 loop reads CAWGRGDREYYEQYF. V usage is TRBV30 and J usage is TRBJ2-7; TCRdb designates TRBD1, a call that cannot be tested without DNA. This CDR3 region has 15 residues. Germline V gene lookup returns CDR1 GTSNPN and CDR2 SVGIG (reference sequence).

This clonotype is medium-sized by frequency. CDR3 amino acids: CASSLASQQFF. The rearrangement joins TRBV5-8 to TRBJ2-1; checking the TCRdb D call of TRBD1 is not possible without DNA. The CDR3 covers 11 residues. Germline assignment: CDR1 SGHTS and CDR2 YDEGEE.

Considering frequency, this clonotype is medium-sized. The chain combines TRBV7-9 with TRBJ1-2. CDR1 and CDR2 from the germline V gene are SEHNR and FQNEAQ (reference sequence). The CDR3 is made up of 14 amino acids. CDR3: CASSSQTSNYGYTF.

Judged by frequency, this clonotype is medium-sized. The CDR3 is CATSDSIYRRNEQFF. The chain carries TRBV24-1 and TRBJ2-1; without DNA, the TCRdb call of TRBD2 cannot be checked. Per the germline V gene, CDR1 is KGHDR and CDR2 is SFDVKD. The CDR3 loop spans 15 amino acids.

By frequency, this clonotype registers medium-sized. The CDR3 protein is CASSSEGAGNTIYF. The chain joins TRBV6-5 to TRBJ1-3. Germline V gene sequence: CDR1 MNHEY, CDR2 SVGAGI. This CDR3 spans 14 amino acids.

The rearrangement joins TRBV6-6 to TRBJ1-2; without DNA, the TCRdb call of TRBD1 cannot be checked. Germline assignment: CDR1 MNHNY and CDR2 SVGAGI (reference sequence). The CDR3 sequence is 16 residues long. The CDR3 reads CASSLAGTGANYGYTF.

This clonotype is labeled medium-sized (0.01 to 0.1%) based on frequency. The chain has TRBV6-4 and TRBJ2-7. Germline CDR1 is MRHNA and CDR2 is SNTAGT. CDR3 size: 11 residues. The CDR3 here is CASSDGYEQYF.

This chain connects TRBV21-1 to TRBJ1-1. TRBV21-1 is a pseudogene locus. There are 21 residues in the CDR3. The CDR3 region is CASSNLPPRNRTGPVGTEAFF.

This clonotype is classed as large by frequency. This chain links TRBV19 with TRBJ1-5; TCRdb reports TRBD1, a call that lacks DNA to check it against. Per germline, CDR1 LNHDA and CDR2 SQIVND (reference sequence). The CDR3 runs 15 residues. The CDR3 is CASSIDPREGQPQHF.

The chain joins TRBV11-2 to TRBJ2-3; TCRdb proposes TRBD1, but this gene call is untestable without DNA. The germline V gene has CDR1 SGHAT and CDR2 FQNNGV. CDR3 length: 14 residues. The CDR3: CASSFDRATDTQYF.

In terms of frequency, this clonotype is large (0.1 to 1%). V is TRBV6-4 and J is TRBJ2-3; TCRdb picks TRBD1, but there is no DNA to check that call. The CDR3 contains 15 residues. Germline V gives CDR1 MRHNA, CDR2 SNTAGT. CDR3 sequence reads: CASSEGQGGTDTQYF.

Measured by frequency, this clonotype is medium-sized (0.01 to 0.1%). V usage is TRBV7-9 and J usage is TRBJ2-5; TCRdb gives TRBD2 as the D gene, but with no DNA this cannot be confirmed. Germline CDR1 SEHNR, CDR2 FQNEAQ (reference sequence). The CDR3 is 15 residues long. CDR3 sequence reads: CASSLEQGPTKTQYF.

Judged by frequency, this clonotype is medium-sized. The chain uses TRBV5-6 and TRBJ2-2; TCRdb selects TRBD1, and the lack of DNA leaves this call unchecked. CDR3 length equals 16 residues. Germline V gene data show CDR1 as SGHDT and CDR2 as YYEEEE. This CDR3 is CASSGSTGIGTGELFF.

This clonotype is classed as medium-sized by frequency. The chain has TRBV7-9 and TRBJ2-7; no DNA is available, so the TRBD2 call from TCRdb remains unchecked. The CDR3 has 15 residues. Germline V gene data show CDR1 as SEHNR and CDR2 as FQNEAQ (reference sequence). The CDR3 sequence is CASSLDGGPYYEQYF.

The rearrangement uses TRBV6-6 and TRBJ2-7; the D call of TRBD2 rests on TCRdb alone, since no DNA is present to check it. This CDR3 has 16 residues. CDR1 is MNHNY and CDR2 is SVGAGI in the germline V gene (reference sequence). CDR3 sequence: CASSPSSLAGPNDQYF.

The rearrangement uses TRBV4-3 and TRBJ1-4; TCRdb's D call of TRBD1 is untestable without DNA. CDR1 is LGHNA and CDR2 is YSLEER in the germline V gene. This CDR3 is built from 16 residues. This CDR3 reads CASSQDQRDGVGRLFF.

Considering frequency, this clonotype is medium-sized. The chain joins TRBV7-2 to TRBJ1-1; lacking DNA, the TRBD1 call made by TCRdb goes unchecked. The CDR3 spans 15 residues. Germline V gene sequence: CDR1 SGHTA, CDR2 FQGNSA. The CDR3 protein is CASSSRGQGRTEAFF.

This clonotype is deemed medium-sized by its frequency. CDR3 residues: CSVEEGNTEAFF. The chain links TRBV29-1 to TRBJ1-1. The CDR3 spans 12 residues. Germline V gene sequence: CDR1 SQVTM, CDR2 ANQGSEA.

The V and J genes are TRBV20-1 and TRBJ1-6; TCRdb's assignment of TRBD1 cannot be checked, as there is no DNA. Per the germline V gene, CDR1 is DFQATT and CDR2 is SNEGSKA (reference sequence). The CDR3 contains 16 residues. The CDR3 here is CSARSRRTGGDSPLHF.

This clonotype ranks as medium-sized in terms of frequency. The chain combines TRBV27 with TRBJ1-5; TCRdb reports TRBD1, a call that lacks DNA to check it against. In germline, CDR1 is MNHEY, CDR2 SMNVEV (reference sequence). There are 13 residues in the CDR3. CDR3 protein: CASRSRGNQPQHF.

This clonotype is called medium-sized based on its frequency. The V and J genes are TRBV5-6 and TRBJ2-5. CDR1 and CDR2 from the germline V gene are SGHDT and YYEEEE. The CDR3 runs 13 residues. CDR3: CASSLRTRETQYF.

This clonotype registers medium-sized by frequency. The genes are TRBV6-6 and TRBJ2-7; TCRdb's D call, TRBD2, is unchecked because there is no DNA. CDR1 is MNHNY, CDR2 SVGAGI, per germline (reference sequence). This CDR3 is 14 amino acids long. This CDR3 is CASSGAPPSYEQYF.

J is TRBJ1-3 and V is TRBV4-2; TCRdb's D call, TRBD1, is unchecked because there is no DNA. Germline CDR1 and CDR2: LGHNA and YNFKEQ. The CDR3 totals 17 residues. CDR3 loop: CASSEPGQISSGNTIYF.

CDR3 loop: CSVTQGANSYEQYF. The chain carries TRBV20-1 and TRBJ2-7; TCRdb names TRBD1, which stays unverified in the absence of DNA. This CDR3 is 14 amino acids long. Germline loops: CDR1 DFQATT, CDR2 SNEGSKA (reference sequence).

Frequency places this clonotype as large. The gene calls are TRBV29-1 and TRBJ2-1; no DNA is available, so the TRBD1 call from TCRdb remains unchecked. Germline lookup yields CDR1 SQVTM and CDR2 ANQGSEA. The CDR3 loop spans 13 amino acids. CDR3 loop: CSVDEGRAGEQFF.